This T cell receptor beta chain is drawn from a study of monozygotic twins with inflammatory bowel disease. UMIs that had a 6-nucleotide sample barcode were put in using template switching. Using the 5' RACE reads, TCRdb records one entry per CDR3 protein without DNA. Listed are 300,000 to 400,000 distinct CDR3 sequences; over 2% falls within the top ten. There are 15 residues in the CDR3. The germline V gene has CDR1 SGHRS and CDR2 YFSETQ. Material for sequencing was blood. The sequence was obtained from a human donor with ulcerative colitis or Crohn's disease, or a healthy co-twin of an affected twin (not recorded which). J is TRBJ2-3 and V is TRBV5-1; TCRdb's assignment of TRBD1 cannot be checked, as there is no DNA. The CDR3 protein is CASPNRDRVPDTQYF.